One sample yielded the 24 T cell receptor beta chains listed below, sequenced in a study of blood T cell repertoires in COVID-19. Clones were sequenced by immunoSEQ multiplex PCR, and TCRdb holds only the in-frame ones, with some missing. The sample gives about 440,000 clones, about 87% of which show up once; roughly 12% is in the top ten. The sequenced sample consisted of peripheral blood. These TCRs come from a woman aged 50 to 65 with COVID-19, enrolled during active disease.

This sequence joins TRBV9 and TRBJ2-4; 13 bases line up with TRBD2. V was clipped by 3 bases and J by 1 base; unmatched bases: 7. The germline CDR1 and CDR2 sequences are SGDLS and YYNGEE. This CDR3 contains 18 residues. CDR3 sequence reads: CASSELAGGLLAKNIQYF. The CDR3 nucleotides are TGTGCCAGCAGCGAACTAGCGGGGGGGCTTCTTGCCAAAAACATTCAGTACTTC.

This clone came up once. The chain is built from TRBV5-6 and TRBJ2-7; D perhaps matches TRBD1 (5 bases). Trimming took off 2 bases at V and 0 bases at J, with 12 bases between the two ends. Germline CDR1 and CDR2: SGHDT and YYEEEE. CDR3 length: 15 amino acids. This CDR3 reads CASSLQAHGSYEQYF. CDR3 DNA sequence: TGTGCCAGCAGCTTACAGGCTCACGGCTCCTACGAGCAGTACTTC.

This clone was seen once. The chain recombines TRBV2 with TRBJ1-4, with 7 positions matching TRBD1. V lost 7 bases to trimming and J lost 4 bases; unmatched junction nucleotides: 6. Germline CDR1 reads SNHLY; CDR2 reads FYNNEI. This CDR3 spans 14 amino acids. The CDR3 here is CASNWDSGNEKLFF. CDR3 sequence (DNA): TGTGCCAGCAACTGGGACAGCGGTAATGAAAAACTGTTTTTT.

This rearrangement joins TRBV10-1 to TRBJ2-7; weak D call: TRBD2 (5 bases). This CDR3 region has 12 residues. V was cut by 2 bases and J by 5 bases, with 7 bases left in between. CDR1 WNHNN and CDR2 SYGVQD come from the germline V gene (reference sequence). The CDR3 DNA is TGCGCCAGCAGTGAGGGGAGTGACGAGCAGTACTTC. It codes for CASSEGSDEQYF.

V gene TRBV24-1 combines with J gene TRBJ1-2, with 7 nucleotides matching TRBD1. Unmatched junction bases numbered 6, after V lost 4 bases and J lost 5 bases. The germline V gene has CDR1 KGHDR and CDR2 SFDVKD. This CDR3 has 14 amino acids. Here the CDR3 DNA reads TGTGCCACCAGTGACTCGGGACAGATTTATGGCTACACCTTC. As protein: CATSDSGQIYGYTF.

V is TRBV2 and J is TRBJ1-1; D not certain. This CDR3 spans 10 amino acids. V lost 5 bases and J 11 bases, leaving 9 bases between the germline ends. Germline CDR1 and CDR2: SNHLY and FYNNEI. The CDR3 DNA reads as TGTGCCAGCAGTTGGGCCCAGGCTTTCTTT. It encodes CASSWAQAFF.

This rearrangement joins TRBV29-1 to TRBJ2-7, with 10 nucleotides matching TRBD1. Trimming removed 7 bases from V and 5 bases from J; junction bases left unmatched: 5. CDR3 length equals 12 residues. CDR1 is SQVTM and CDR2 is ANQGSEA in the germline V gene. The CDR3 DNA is TGCAGCGCTGGGACAGGGGACCACGAGCAGTACTTC. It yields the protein CSAGTGDHEQYF.

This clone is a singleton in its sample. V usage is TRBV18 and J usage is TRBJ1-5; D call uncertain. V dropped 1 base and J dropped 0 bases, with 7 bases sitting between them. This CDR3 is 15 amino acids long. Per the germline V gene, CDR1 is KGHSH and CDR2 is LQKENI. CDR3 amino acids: CASSPQSLSNQPQHF. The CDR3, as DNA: TGTGCCAGCTCACCACAAAGCCTTAGCAATCAGCCCCAGCATTTT.

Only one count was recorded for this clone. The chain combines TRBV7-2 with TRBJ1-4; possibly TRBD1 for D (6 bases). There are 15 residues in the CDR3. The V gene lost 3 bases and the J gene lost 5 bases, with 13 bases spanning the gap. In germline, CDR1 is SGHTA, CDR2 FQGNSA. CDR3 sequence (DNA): TGTGCCAGCAGCTTTCAGGGGCGCAGAAATGAAAAACTGTTTTTT. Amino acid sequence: CASSFQGRRNEKLFF.

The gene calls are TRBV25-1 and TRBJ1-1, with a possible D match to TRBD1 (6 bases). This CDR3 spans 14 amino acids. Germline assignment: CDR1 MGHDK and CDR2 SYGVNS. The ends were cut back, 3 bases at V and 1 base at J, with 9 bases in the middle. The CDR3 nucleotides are TGTGCCAGCAGTGACTACAGGGCGAACACTGAAGCTTTCTTT. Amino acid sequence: CASSDYRANTEAFF.

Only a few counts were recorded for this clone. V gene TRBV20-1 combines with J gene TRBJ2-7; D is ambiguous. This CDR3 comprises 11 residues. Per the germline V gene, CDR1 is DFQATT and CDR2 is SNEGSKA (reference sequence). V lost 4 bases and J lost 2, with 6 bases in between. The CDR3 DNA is TGCAGTGCTAAAAGCGCCTACGAGCAGTACTTC. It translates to CSAKSAYEQYF.

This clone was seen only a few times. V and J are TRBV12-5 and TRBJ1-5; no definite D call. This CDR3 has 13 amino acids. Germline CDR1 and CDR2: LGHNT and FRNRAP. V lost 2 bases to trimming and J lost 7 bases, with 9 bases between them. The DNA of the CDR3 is TGTGCTAGTGGTTTGTCAGGTGGACAGCCCCAGCATTTT. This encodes CASGLSGGQPQHF.

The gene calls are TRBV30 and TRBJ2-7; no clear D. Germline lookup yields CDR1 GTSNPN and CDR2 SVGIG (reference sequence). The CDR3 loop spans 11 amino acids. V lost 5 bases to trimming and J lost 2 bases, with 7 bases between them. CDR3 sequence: CAWRGAYEQYF. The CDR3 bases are TGTGCCTGGCGTGGCGCCTACGAGCAGTACTTC.

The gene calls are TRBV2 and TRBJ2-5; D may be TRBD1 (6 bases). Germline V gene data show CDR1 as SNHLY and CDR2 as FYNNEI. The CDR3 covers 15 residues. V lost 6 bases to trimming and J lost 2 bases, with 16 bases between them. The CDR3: CASRRTPTGQETQYF. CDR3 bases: TGTGCCAGCAGAAGGACCCCGACAGGACAAGAGACCCAGTACTTC.

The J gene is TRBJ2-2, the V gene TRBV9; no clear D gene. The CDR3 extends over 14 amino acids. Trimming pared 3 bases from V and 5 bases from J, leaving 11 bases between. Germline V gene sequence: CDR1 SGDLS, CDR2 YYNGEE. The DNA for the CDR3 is TGTGCCAGCAGCGCGGGTGGCGGAACCGGGGAGCTGTTTTTT. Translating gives CASSAGGGTGELFF. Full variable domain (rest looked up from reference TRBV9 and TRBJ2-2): DSGVTQTPKHLITATGQRVTLRCSPRSGDLSVYWYQQSLDQGLQFLIQYYNGEERAKGNILERFSAQQFPDLHSELNLSSLELGDSALYFCASSAGGGTGELFFGEGSRLTVL.

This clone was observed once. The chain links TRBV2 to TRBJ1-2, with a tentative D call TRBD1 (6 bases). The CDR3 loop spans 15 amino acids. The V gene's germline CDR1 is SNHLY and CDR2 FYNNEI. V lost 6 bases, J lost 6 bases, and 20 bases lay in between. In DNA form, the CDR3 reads TGTGCCAGCAGCATCTATGGGCAGGGGTGGAATGGCTACACCTTC. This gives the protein CASSIYGQGWNGYTF. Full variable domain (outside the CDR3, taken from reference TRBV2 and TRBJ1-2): EPEVTQTPSHQVTQMGQEVILRCVPISNHLYFYWYRQILGQKVEFLVSFYNNEISEKSEIFDDQFSVERPDGSNFTLKIRSTKLEDSAMYFCASSIYGQGWNGYTFGSGTRLTVV.

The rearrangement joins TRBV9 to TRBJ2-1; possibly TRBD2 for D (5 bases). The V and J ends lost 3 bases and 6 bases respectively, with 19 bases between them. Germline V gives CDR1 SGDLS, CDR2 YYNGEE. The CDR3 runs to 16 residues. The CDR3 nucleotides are TGTGCCAGCAGCGCGCGATCCGGGATCACTGGCAATGAGCAGTTCTTC. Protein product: CASSARSGITGNEQFF.

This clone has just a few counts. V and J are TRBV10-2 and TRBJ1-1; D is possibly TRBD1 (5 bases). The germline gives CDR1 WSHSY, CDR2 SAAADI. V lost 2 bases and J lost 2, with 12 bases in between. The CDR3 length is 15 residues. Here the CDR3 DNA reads TGCGCCAGCAGTGAGGATGGACAACTAAACACTGAAGCTTTCTTT. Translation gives CASSEDGQLNTEAFF.

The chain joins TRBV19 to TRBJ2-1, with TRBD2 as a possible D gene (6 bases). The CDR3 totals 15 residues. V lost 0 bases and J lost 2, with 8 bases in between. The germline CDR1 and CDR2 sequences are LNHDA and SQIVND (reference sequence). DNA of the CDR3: TGTGCCAGTAGTATAGACGGGGAGGCCTACAATGAGCAGTTCTTC. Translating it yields CASSIDGEAYNEQFF.

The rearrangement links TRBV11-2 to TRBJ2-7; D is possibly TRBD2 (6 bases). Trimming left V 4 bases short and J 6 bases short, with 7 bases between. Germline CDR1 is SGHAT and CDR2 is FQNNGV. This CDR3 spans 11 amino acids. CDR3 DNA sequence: TGTGCCAGCAGCTGGGAGGCCGAGCAGTACTTC. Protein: CASSWEAEQYF.

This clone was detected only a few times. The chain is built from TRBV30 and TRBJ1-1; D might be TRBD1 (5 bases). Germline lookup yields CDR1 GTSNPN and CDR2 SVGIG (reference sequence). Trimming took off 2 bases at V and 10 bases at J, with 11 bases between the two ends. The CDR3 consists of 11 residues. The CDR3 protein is CAWSPQGVAFF. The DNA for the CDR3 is TGTGCCTGGAGTCCCCAGGGTGTAGCTTTCTTT. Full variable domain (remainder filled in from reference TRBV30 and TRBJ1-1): SQTIHQWPATLVQPVGSPLSLECTVEGTSNPNLYWYRQAAGRGLQLLFYSVGIGQISSEVPQNLSASRPQDRQFILSSKKLLLSDSGFYLCAWSPQGVAFFGQGTRLTVV.

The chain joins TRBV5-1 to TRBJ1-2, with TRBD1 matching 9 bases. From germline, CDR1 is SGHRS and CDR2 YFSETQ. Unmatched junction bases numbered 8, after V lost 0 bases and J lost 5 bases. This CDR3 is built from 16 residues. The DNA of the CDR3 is TGCGCCAGCAGCTTGGGTCCCGGGACAGGGTTGTATGGCTACACCTTC. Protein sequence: CASSLGPGTGLYGYTF.

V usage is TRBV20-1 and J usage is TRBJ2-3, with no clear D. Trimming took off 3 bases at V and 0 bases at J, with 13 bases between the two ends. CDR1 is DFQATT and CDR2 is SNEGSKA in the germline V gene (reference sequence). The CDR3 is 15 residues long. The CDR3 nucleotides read TGCAGTGCTAGTTCCCCCCGGTCTAGCACAGATACGCAGTATTTT. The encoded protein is CSASSPRSSTDTQYF.

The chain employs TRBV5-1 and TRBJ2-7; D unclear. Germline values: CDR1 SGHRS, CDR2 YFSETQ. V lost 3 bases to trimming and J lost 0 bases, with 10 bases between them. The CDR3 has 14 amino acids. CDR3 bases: TGCGCCAGCAGCTGGTACCCTACCTCCTACGAGCAGTACTTC. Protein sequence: CASSWYPTSYEQYF.